This T cell receptor (beta chain) was obtained from a study of T cell responses to AZD1222 COVID-19 vaccine. Findings and caveats of the study: Clonal diversity was possibly underestimated, and the donors were mostly white British, with more females.

In regard to this clone: Antigen unknown.

Data came from immunoSEQ multiplex PCR; TCRdb stores just in-frame clones and leaves some out. The table lists 110,000 to 150,000 clones, 93% of them singletons. The CDR3 runs to 16 residues. The V end was cut by 5 bases, the J end by 0 bases, with 14 bases between. The V gene's germline CDR1 is SEHNR and CDR2 FQNEAQ (reference sequence). Sequences were derived from peripheral blood, sampled on day 0 of AZD1222 vaccination. This clonotype originated in an adult in good health. The rearrangement joins TRBV7-9 to TRBJ2-1; D might be TRBD2 (5 bases). The CDR3 sequence is CASSKVAHSSYNEQFF. Written as DNA, the CDR3 is TGTGCCAGCAGCAAGGTAGCGCACAGCTCCTACAATGAGCAGTTCTTC.